This is a list of T cell receptor beta chains from one sample in a study of blood T cell repertoires in COVID-19. TCRdb keeps only in-frame clones here, not all; method: immunoSEQ multiplex PCR. The repertoire holds about 110,000 clones, with around 80% as singletons. The source material was peripheral blood. Receptor source: a woman older than 75 with active or convalescent COVID-19. CDR3s include the opening cysteine and the closing phenylalanine or tryptophan. Each record gives: D gene, J gene, V gene, clone size, CDR3 DNA, CDR3 protein. D genes are given only for firm matches. Some rows have no size entry. The others give once, few or many, or a class for an expanded clone.

>TRBD2|TRBJ2-2|TRBV2|-
TGTGCCAGCAGTGATTCGGGCGGGAGCATCTTGGTTGGGGACACCGGGGAGCTGTTTTTT
CASSDSGGSILVGDTGELFF
>-|TRBJ1-1|TRBV6-5|-
TGTGCCAGCAGTTACACGAGAGGACAGATTGAAGCTTTCTTT
CASSYTRGQIEAFF
>TRBD2|TRBJ2-3|TRBV24-1|-
TGTGCCACCAGTGCAGCAGCGGGGCACACAGATACGCAGTATTTT
CATSAAAGHTDTQYF
>TRBD1|TRBJ2-5|TRBV7-9|-
TGTGCCAGCAGCTTAGGGGCAGGGGGCCAAGAGACCCAGTACTTC
CASSLGAGGQETQYF
>-|TRBJ2-1|TRBV15|-
TGTGCCACCAGCAGAGATCCGGCGGGCTCCTACAATGAGCAGTTCTTC
CATSRDPAGSYNEQFF
>-|TRBJ1-3|TRBV18|-
TGTGCCAGCTCACCACGGGTTGAAGGGGATGGAAACACCATATATTTT
CASSPRVEGDGNTIYF
>TRBD1|TRBJ1-1|TRBV28|-
TGTGCCAGCAGTATCCCCTTAGGACAGGGGGTCACTGAAGCTTTCTTT
CASSIPLGQGVTEAFF
>TRBD2|TRBJ2-1|TRBV6-6|-
TGTGCCAGTGGGACTAGCGGATACAATGAGCAGTTCTTC
CASGTSGYNEQFF
>TRBD1|TRBJ1-2|TRBV14|-
TGTGCCAGCAGCCACGAACAGGGGGCGTTTGCCTATGGCTACACCTTC
CASSHEQGAFAYGYTF
>-|TRBJ2-3|TRBV19|-
TGTGCCAGTAGTATTAGTGCGACAGTTAGCACAGATACGCAGTATTTT
CASSISATVSTDTQYF
>-|TRBJ1-2|TRBV20-1|-
TGCAGTGCCGGTAGGGGCGGCTACACCTTC
CSAGRGGYTF
>-|TRBJ1-1|TRBV7-9|once
TGTGCCAGCAGCTCACAGTTGAACACTGAAGCTTTCTTT
CASSSQLNTEAFF
>-|TRBJ1-1|TRBV2|few
TGTGCCAGCAGTGGTTTGGGAGTAGTGGGCACTGAAGCTTTCTTT
CASSGLGVVGTEAFF
>-|TRBJ1-2|TRBV7-9|-
TGTGCCAGCAGCGTAATGAGTGCAGGCATCTATGGCTACACCTTC
CASSVMSAGIYGYTF
>-|TRBJ1-3|TRBV20-1|-
TGCAGTGCTAGTTTCCATGCTGGAAACACCATATATTTT
CSASFHAGNTIYF
>TRBD1|TRBJ1-2|TRBV28|-
TGTGCCAGCAGTTCAGGGACAGGGGTTAACTATGGCTACACCTTC
CASSSGTGVNYGYTF
>-|TRBJ2-1|TRBV2|once
TGTGCCAGCGCGCGGAGACGGAACTACAATGAGCAGTTCTTC
CASARRRNYNEQFF
>TRBD2|TRBJ2-7|TRBV3-1/TRBV3-2|once
TGTGCCAGCAGCCAGGGACTATCCCCGTACGAGCAGTACTTC
CASSQGLSPYEQYF
>TRBD1|TRBJ2-3|TRBV12-3/TRBV12-4|-
TGTGCCAGCAGTGCCAGACAGGGGCTCACGCAGTATTTT
CASSARQGLTQYF
>TRBD2|TRBJ2-1|TRBV7-9|-
TGTGCCAGCAGCTTTGGTCTAAGGGTAGCGGGAGGGAACGAGCAGTTCTTC
CASSFGLRVAGGNEQFF
>TRBD1|TRBJ1-1|TRBV19|-
TGTGCCAGTAGTATTTCCCAGGGGGGGAACACTGAAGCTTTCTTT
CASSISQGGNTEAFF
>-|TRBJ1-2|TRBV30|few
TGTGCCTGGAGTCAAATGCCGGTACGATATGGCTACACCTTC
CAWSQMPVRYGYTF
>-|TRBJ2-7|TRBV20-1|once
TGCAGTGCTAGCCAGGCCCACGAGCAGTACTTC
CSASQAHEQYF
>-|TRBJ2-5|TRBV18|-
TGTGCCAGCTCACCCATCCAAGAGACCCAGTACTTC
CASSPIQETQYF
>TRBD1|TRBJ2-7|TRBV5-4|-
TGTGCCAGCAGCTTAACAGGGGGCGACGAGCAGTACTTC
CASSLTGGDEQYF
>TRBD1|TRBJ1-2|TRBV6-5|-
TGTGCCAGCAGTCCCCGGACAGGGAAAAACTATGGCTACACCTTC
CASSPRTGKNYGYTF
>-|TRBJ2-7|TRBV6-5|-
TGTGCCAGCAGGCCGGGAGCCCAGGGCGACTACGAGCAGTACTTC
CASRPGAQGDYEQYF
>-|TRBJ2-7|TRBV7-3|once
TGTGCCAGCAGCTTAACCCAGGGGTCCTACGAGCAGTACTTC
CASSLTQGSYEQYF
>TRBD2|TRBJ2-5|TRBV5-1|once
TGCGCCAGCAGCCCACCTAGCGGGAGCGAGACCCAGTACTTC
CASSPPSGSETQYF
>TRBD1|TRBJ2-1|TRBV28|-
TGTGCCAGCAGTAGGACAGGGGCACACAATGAGCAGTTCTTC
CASSRTGAHNEQFF